Each of the 22 T cell receptor beta chains below was sequenced from the same sample in a study of blood T cell repertoires in COVID-19. Here immunoSEQ multiplex PCR was the method, and the copy in TCRdb shows in-frame clones only, minus some. The sample contains around 220,000 clones, about nine tenths of which appear only once. Sequenced sample: PBMCs or T cells enriched from blood (not recorded which). These receptors came from a woman aged 30 to 39 with acute COVID-19.

This clone is a singleton in its sample. The chain links TRBV6-6 to TRBJ2-7, with 11 bases lining up with TRBD2. The junction had 7 bases not matched to a gene; V was cut back by 7 bases and J by 5 bases. The germline V gene encodes CDR1 MNHNY and CDR2 SVGAGI (reference sequence). This CDR3 has 14 residues. CDR3 coding DNA: TGTGCCAGCATTGATCGACTAGCGGGACACGAGCAGTACTTC. Translated: CASIDRLAGHEQYF.

J is TRBJ2-5 and V is TRBV5-1; possibly TRBD2 for D (6 bases). Germline lookup yields CDR1 SGHRS and CDR2 YFSETQ. The CDR3 has 16 amino acids. The germline V and J ends were trimmed by 1 base and 2 bases, with 15 bases remaining between them. The CDR3 protein is CASSLRGLLGQETQYF. The DNA of the CDR3 is TGCGCCAGCAGCTTGAGGGGACTTCTCGGACAAGAGACCCAGTACTTC.

The chain recombines TRBV15 with TRBJ2-2; 12 bases map to TRBD2. V dropped 0 bases and J dropped 5; count of bases not matched to a gene: 4. The V gene's germline CDR1 is LNHNV and CDR2 YYDKDF (reference sequence). This CDR3 is built from 17 residues. The CDR3: CATSRDILAGGTGELFF. CDR3 nucleotides: TGTGCCACCAGCAGAGATATACTAGCGGGGGGAACCGGGGAGCTGTTTTTT.

The gene calls are TRBV6-2 or TRBV6-3 and TRBJ2-5; 11 positions match TRBD2. Germline-derived CDR1 and CDR2 are MNHEY and SVGEGT. The CDR3 covers 18 residues. Trimming cost V 2 bases and J 2 bases; bases outside gene matches: 10. CDR3 sequence (DNA): TGTGCCAGCAGTTACCCCCTCCTAGCGGGGGGAAGGCAAGAGACCCAGTACTTC. Its protein is CASSYPLLAGGRQETQYF.

The chain recombines TRBV27 with TRBJ1-6; D possibly corresponds to TRBD1 (6 bases). Germline assignment: CDR1 MNHEY and CDR2 SMNVEV (reference sequence). Trimming cost V 5 bases and J 13 bases, with 21 bases left between them. The CDR3 is 15 amino acids. The CDR3 spells CASSPRGQSTRPLHF. CDR3 nucleotides: TGTGCCAGCAGTCCACGTGGACAGTCAACGCGGCCCCTCCACTTT.

On this clone: Additional DNA sequences in this sample encode the identical CDR3. The J gene is TRBJ2-3, the V gene TRBV7-9; no definite D call. The ends were cut back, 1 base at V and 0 bases at J, with 8 bases in the middle. Per germline, CDR1 SEHNR and CDR2 FQNEAQ (reference sequence). CDR3 length: 15 amino acids. This chain's CDR3 is CASSLVGASTDTQYF. CDR3 coding DNA: TGTGCCAGCAGCTTAGTAGGAGCGAGCACAGATACGCAGTATTTT.

The chain links TRBV2 to TRBJ2-3; 10 nucleotides line up with TRBD2. Germline CDR1 is SNHLY and CDR2 is FYNNEI. V lost 7 bases, J lost 3 bases, and 4 bases stayed unmatched. The CDR3 has 14 amino acids. CDR3 residues: CASNLAGVTDTQYF. The CDR3 DNA reads as TGTGCCAGCAATCTAGCGGGAGTTACAGATACGCAGTATTTT.

The chain joins TRBV28 to TRBJ2-7; TRBD2 matches at 7 bases. Trimming at V came to 4 bases and at J to 2 bases, leaving 14 bases not matched to a gene. This CDR3 is built from 17 residues. CDR1 is MDHEN and CDR2 is SYDVKM in the germline V gene. CDR3 sequence reads: CASSYPPRGVSTYEQYF. CDR3 nucleotides: TGTGCCAGCAGTTACCCCCCCCGGGGGGTTTCTACCTACGAGCAGTACTTC.

The chain uses TRBV5-4 and TRBJ1-4, with TRBD1 matching over 9 bases. Germline lookup yields CDR1 SGHNT and CDR2 YYREEE (reference sequence). The CDR3 has 15 residues. The V and J ends lost 0 bases and 8 bases, in that order; junction bases with no gene match: 5. CDR3 protein: CASSLVGTGTEKLFF. CDR3 sequence (DNA): TGTGCCAGCAGCTTGGTCGGGACAGGGACCGAAAAACTGTTTTTT.

The rearrangement links TRBV5-4 to TRBJ2-1, with a tentative D call TRBD1 (6 bases). Germline-derived CDR1 and CDR2 are SGHNT and YYREEE (reference sequence). Trimming removed 0 bases from V and 3 bases from J, with 19 bases in between. The CDR3 is 18 amino acids. CDR3 sequence: CASSLDVQGRFLYNEQFF. CDR3 sequence (DNA): TGTGCCAGCAGCTTGGACGTACAGGGTCGCTTCCTCTACAATGAGCAGTTCTTC.

This chain uses TRBV5-1 with TRBJ1-1; D gene unclear. The CDR3 covers 14 residues. Germline values: CDR1 SGHRS, CDR2 YFSETQ. The germline V and J ends were trimmed by 1 base and 1 base, with 8 bases remaining between them. This CDR3 reads CASSLNSKNTEAFF. The CDR3 nucleotides read TGCGCCAGCAGCTTGAACAGCAAGAACACTGAAGCTTTCTTT.

This clone was seen a handful of times. This sequence joins TRBV2 and TRBJ2-4; tentative D call: TRBD1 (6 bases). V lost 5 bases and J 3 bases, leaving 8 bases between the germline ends. CDR3 length: 13 amino acids. Germline V gene lookup returns CDR1 SNHLY and CDR2 FYNNEI. CDR3 bases: TGTGCCAGCAGTAGGGGGTTCAAAAACATTCAGTACTTC. Protein product: CASSRGFKNIQYF.

This chain joins TRBV6-5 and TRBJ1-2; TRBD1 agrees at 11 bases. The CDR3 contains 15 residues. Germline trimming cut 0 bases from V and 5 bases from J; bases unmatched to any gene: 2. Germline lookup yields CDR1 MNHEY and CDR2 SVGAGI. CDR3 protein: CASSYSGQGEYGYTF. As DNA, the CDR3 is TGTGCCAGCAGTTACTCGGGACAGGGGGAGTATGGCTACACCTTC.

The chain is built from TRBV28 and TRBJ2-1, with 8 bases lining up with TRBD1. The CDR3 contains 13 residues. V shed 8 bases and J 3 bases; nucleotides not matched to a gene: 3. The germline V gene has CDR1 MDHEN and CDR2 SYDVKM. The CDR3 protein is CASQGAVYNEQFF. For the CDR3, the DNA is TGTGCCAGCCAGGGGGCAGTCTACAATGAGCAGTTCTTC.

The chain has TRBV4-2 and TRBJ1-4, with 10 bases that match TRBD1. The junction had 5 bases not matched to a gene; V was cut back by 4 bases and J by 12 bases. CDR1 is LGHNA, CDR2 YNFKEQ, per germline. The CDR3 contains 13 residues. The CDR3 protein is CASSPGQGEELFF. The CDR3 bases are TGTGCCAGCAGCCCAGGACAGGGGGAGGAACTGTTTTTT.

The J gene is TRBJ1-2, the V gene TRBV12-3 or TRBV12-4; TRBD1 aligns across 8 bases. The CDR3 totals 13 residues. V shed 5 bases, J shed 8 bases, and the junction held 7 bases outside the gene matches. DNA of the CDR3: TGTGCCAGCAGTCCAGGGGGCGCGATGGGCTACACCTTC. This encodes CASSPGGAMGYTF.

The rearrangement links TRBV6-5 to TRBJ1-5, with TRBD1 matching 7 bases. The germline gives CDR1 MNHEY, CDR2 SVGAGI. Trimming cost V 6 bases and J 2 bases; bases outside gene matches: 7. The CDR3 loop spans 15 amino acids. In DNA, the CDR3 is TGTGCCAGCAGGAAGACAGGGAGTGGCAATCAGCCCCAGCATTTT. Its protein product is CASRKTGSGNQPQHF.

This clone was observed a single time. The chain employs TRBV5-1 and TRBJ2-3; D might be TRBD2 (5 bases). The CDR3 covers 13 residues. V shed 3 bases and J shed 3 bases, with 8 bases lying between them. Per germline, CDR1 SGHRS and CDR2 YFSETQ. This CDR3 reads CASSYRTTDTQYF. The CDR3 region has the DNA TGCGCCAGCAGCTACCGGACTACAGATACGCAGTATTTT. The full variable domain, rest sourced from reference TRBV5-1 and TRBJ2-3, is KAGVTQTPRYLIKTRGQQVTLSCSPISGHRSVSWYQQTPGQGLQFLFEYFSETQRNKGNFPGRFSGRQFSNSRSEMNVSTLELGDSALYLCASSYRTTDTQYFGPGTRLTVL.

This clone was picked up one time. V gene TRBV4-3 combines with J gene TRBJ2-2; D perhaps matches TRBD1 (6 bases). V was cut by 4 bases and J by 6 bases, with 15 bases left in between. The CDR3 is made up of 15 amino acids. CDR1 is LGHNA and CDR2 is YSLEER in the germline V gene. The DNA of the CDR3 is TGCGCCAGCAGCCCCTTCTCCAGGGGATCCGGGGAGCTGTTTTTT. Protein sequence: CASSPFSRGSGELFF.

As DNA, the CDR3 is TGTGCCAGCAGCCAATTCAGGGGCGGCAATCAGCCCCAGCATTTT. Encoded protein: CASSQFRGGNQPQHF. V and J are TRBV2 and TRBJ1-5, with D perhaps matching TRBD1 (6 bases). V dropped 6 bases and J dropped 2 bases, with 14 bases sitting between them. This CDR3 contains 15 residues. Germline V gives CDR1 SNHLY, CDR2 FYNNEI. Full variable domain (rest looked up from reference TRBV2 and TRBJ1-5): EPEVTQTPSHQVTQMGQEVILRCVPISNHLYFYWYRQILGQKVEFLVSFYNNEISEKSEIFDDQFSVERPDGSNFTLKIRSTKLEDSAMYFCASSQFRGGNQPQHFGDGTRLSIL.

The chain carries TRBV12-2 and TRBJ1-5; no DNA check was done on the table's D call, TRBD1. TRBV12-2 is assigned pseudogene status. This CDR3 has 15 residues. The CDR3 spells CASLPREHSNQPQHF. The CDR3 coding sequence is TGTGCAAGTCTACCCAGGGAACATAGCAATCAGCCCCAGCATTTT.

This clone has a single count. The rearrangement uses TRBV7-8 and TRBJ1-5; 8 nucleotides align to TRBD1. This CDR3 is 17 amino acids long. V dropped 0 bases and J dropped 3; count of bases not matched to a gene: 7. CDR1 and CDR2 from the germline V gene are SGHVS and FQNEAQ. CDR3 DNA sequence: TGTGCCAGCAGCTTAGCGGGTGGGACAGGTCCCAATCAGCCCCAGCATTTT. Protein: CASSLAGGTGPNQPQHF. The full variable domain, completed using reference TRBV7-8 and TRBJ1-5, is GAGVSQSPRYKVAKRGQDVALRCDPISGHVSLFWYQQALGQGPEFLTYFQNEAQLDKSGLPSDRFFAERPEGSVSTLKIQRTQQEDSAVYLCASSLAGGTGPNQPQHFGDGTRLSIL.